This entry lists 23 T cell receptor beta chains sequenced from one sample in a study of response to subunit inactivated influenza vaccine. TCRdb re-called the RT-PCR reads through MiXCR, storing one row per CDR3 protein. Of about 700,000 distinct CDR3 sequences listed, approximately 14% are singletons. The sample in question was PBMCs from blood, obtained approximately 12 days after vaccination. These receptors were obtained from a man in his fifties who received an inactivated influenza vaccine.

The chain carries TRBV15 and TRBJ2-3; 12 nucleotides match TRBD2. CDR1 and CDR2 from the germline V gene are LNHNV and YYDKDF (reference sequence). The J segment lost 2 bases and the V segment lost 3 bases, leaving 3 bases of the junction unmatched. The length of the CDR3 is 16 residues. The CDR3 sequence is CATSSGLAGNTDTQYF. DNA of the CDR3: TGTGCCACCAGCAGTGGACTAGCGGGGAACACAGATACGCAGTATTTT. Combining the CDR3 with reference TRBV15 and TRBJ2-3 gives the whole variable domain DAMVIQNPRYQVTQFGKPVTLSCSQTLNHNVMYWYQQKSSQAPKLLFHYYDKDFNNEADTPDNFQSRRPNTSFCFLDIRSPGLGDTAMYLCATSSGLAGNTDTQYFGPGTRLTVL.

This clonotype was seen only a few times. The chain employs TRBV9 and TRBJ2-7; tentative D call: TRBD2 (6 bases). The V end was cut by 5 bases, the J end by 6 bases, with 15 bases between. The CDR3 has 13 amino acids. In germline, CDR1 is SGDLS, CDR2 YYNGEE. The CDR3 nucleotides read TGTGCCAGCAGTCTCGATATGGGGGGCGAGCAGTACTTC. Its protein product is CASSLDMGGEQYF.

The chain joins TRBV11-2 to TRBJ2-1, with 15 bases fitting TRBD2. Germline CDR1 SGHAT, CDR2 FQNNGV. Trimming took 5 bases from V and 4 from J; bases not matched to a gene: 6. CDR3 length equals 17 residues. The CDR3 DNA follows: TGTGCCAGCAGCCCCGGGACTAGCGGGGGGTGGTACAATGAGCAGTTCTTC. It yields the protein CASSPGTSGGWYNEQFF.

This clonotype has at least ten counts. This chain links TRBV10-3 with TRBJ2-5, with D perhaps TRBD1 (6 bases). The germline V gene encodes CDR1 ENHRY and CDR2 SYGVKD. V lost 7 bases and J lost 1, with 10 bases in between. This CDR3 contains 13 residues. The CDR3 DNA reads TGTGCCATCAATCGGGACACCCAAGAGACCCAGTACTTC. Its translation: CAINRDTQETQYF.

In its sample, this clonotype was seen a few times. Here the CDR3 DNA reads TGTGCCAGCAGCAGTACAGGGGTCGGCACTGAAGCTTTCTTT. Protein sequence: CASSSTGVGTEAFF. This chain uses TRBV5-5 with TRBJ1-1; 7 positions match TRBD1. The ends lost 4 bases at V and 4 bases at J; junction bases unmatched: 7. Germline CDR1 and CDR2: SGHKS and YYEKEE (reference sequence). This CDR3 comprises 14 residues.

This clonotype was seen more than once but under ten times. The chain is built from TRBV14 and TRBJ2-1; 8 bases line up with TRBD2. The V gene end was trimmed by 0 bases and the J gene end by 4 bases; junction bases not matched to a gene: 14. Germline loops: CDR1 SGHDN, CDR2 FVKESK. The CDR3 covers 19 residues. DNA for the CDR3: TGTGCCAGCAGCCAAGATCCGACCAGACTAGCGCAAAGATACAATGAGCAGTTCTTC. It encodes CASSQDPTRLAQRYNEQFF.

V gene TRBV11-2 combines with J gene TRBJ2-7; 7 nucleotides match TRBD1. This CDR3 comprises 13 residues. The germline gives CDR1 SGHAT, CDR2 FQNNGV. The J segment lost 4 bases and the V segment lost 5 bases, leaving 5 bases of the junction unmatched. The CDR3 reads CASSRIQGYEQYF. In DNA form, the CDR3 reads TGTGCCAGCAGCCGAATACAGGGGTACGAGCAGTACTTC.

The CDR3 region is CSVELARVRPGYGYTF. In nucleotides, the CDR3 is TGCAGCGTTGAGCTAGCGAGGGTTCGCCCGGGCTATGGCTACACCTTC. The chain joins TRBV29-1 to TRBJ1-2, with no clear D. The CDR3 consists of 16 residues. CDR1 and CDR2 (germline): SQVTM, ANQGSEA. V dropped 3 bases and J dropped 4 bases, with 21 bases sitting between them.

This clonotype came up a few times. The gene calls are TRBV20-1 and TRBJ2-2; possible D gene TRBD2, 6 bases. The germline V and J ends were trimmed by 6 bases and 5 bases, with 13 bases remaining between them. CDR3 size: 13 residues. Germline V CDR1 and CDR2: DFQATT, SNEGSKA (reference sequence). The CDR3 protein is CSAPQGGTGELFF. The CDR3 DNA reads as TGCAGTGCACCGCAAGGAGGGACCGGGGAGCTGTTTTTT.

This rearrangement joins TRBV19 to TRBJ1-1, with TRBD1 matching over 7 bases. Germline V CDR1 and CDR2: LNHDA, SQIVND (reference sequence). This CDR3 is 14 amino acids long. The V and J ends lost 4 bases and 0 bases, in that order; junction bases with no gene match: 2. CDR3 sequence: CASSKGQLNTEAFF. As DNA, the CDR3 is TGTGCCAGTAGTAAGGGACAGTTGAACACTGAAGCTTTCTTT.

The chain combines TRBV6-1 with TRBJ1-2; tentatively, D is TRBD1 (6 bases). There are 15 residues in the CDR3. The V and J ends lost 4 bases and 4 bases respectively, with 16 bases between them. Germline assignment: CDR1 MNHNS and CDR2 SASEGT. The CDR3 here is CASSGVAGAVYGYTF. CDR3 DNA: TGTGCCAGCAGTGGCGTTGCAGGGGCTGTCTATGGCTACACCTTC.

This clonotype was observed many times. The chain has TRBV7-2 and TRBJ2-3; no clear D. Germline V gene sequence: CDR1 SGHTA, CDR2 FQGNSA. CDR3 length: 13 residues. V was shortened by 5 bases and J by 4 bases, with 10 bases between the two germline ends. DNA of the CDR3: TGTGCCAGCAGCAGCCCTGGGGCAGATACGCAGTATTTT. Translated: CASSSPGADTQYF.

This clonotype was counted between two and nine times. V gene TRBV6-5 combines with J gene TRBJ2-7; 7 bases align to TRBD2. The junction had 5 bases not matched to a gene; V was cut back by 0 bases and J by 0 bases. From germline, CDR1 is MNHEY and CDR2 SVGAGI. The CDR3 is 16 amino acids. Here the CDR3 DNA reads TGTGCCAGCAGTTACTCCACGCGGGGGAACTCCTACGAGCAGTACTTC. This sequence encodes CASSYSTRGNSYEQYF.

V and J are TRBV5-1 and TRBJ1-1; D may be TRBD1 (5 bases). CDR1 and CDR2 (germline): SGHRS, YFSETQ. This CDR3 is 15 amino acids long. Trimming removed 4 bases at V and 5 bases at J, with 18 bases between. This CDR3 is CASSPSMGQGTEAFF. The CDR3 DNA follows: TGCGCCAGCAGCCCGTCAATGGGGCAGGGAACTGAAGCTTTCTTT. Filled out from reference TRBV5-1 and TRBJ1-1, the complete variable domain reads KAGVTQTPRYLIKTRGQQVTLSCSPISGHRSVSWYQQTPGQGLQFLFEYFSETQRNKGNFPGRFSGRQFSNSRSEMNVSTLELGDSALYLCASSPSMGQGTEAFFGQGTRLTVV.

The rearrangement links TRBV20-1 to TRBJ2-1; TRBD2 matches 7 bases. The CDR3 has 16 amino acids. The germline V gene has CDR1 DFQATT and CDR2 SNEGSKA (reference sequence). The J segment lost 0 bases and the V segment lost 0 bases, leaving 5 bases of the junction unmatched. The CDR3 DNA is TGCAGTGCTAGAGATCCGAGCGGGAACTCCTACAATGAGCAGTTCTTC. It specifies CSARDPSGNSYNEQFF.

The chain couples TRBV15 to TRBJ2-4; D unclear. The CDR3 sequence is 15 residues long. CDR1 is LNHNV and CDR2 is YYDKDF in the germline V gene (reference sequence). V was trimmed by 4 bases and J by 0 bases, leaving 10 bases between them. The chain's CDR3 is CATSIDILAKNIQYF. Written as DNA, the CDR3 is TGTGCCACCAGCATCGATATCCTAGCCAAAAACATTCAGTACTTC.

The genes are TRBV5-1 and TRBJ1-1; 7 nucleotides match TRBD1. The CDR3 loop spans 17 amino acids. J was trimmed by 6 bases and V by 4 bases; bases with no gene match: 18. Germline CDR1 reads SGHRS; CDR2 reads YFSETQ. In DNA form, the CDR3 reads TGCGCCAGCAGCCCGACACCAGGACTGACAGGGATGGCTGAAGCTTTCTTT. It is translated as CASSPTPGLTGMAEAFF.

This chain joins TRBV12-3 or TRBV12-4 and TRBJ1-6; weak D call: TRBD1 (5 bases). Trimming shortened V by 6 bases and J by 4 bases, and 10 bases separated the two germline ends. This CDR3 spans 14 amino acids. CDR3 sequence: CASRSGRYNSPLHF. As DNA, the CDR3 is TGTGCCAGCAGGTCGGGACGGTATAATTCACCCCTCCACTTT.

The chain carries TRBV6-2 or TRBV6-3 and TRBJ1-5; D may be TRBD1 (6 bases). The V end was cut by 4 bases, the J end by 10 bases, with 20 bases between. This CDR3 comprises 15 residues. CDR1 is MNHEY and CDR2 is SVGEGT in the germline V gene. The chain's CDR3 is CASSSRGVGLRPQHF. In nucleotides, the CDR3 is TGTGCCAGCAGTTCCAGGGGAGTTGGATTACGTCCCCAGCATTTT.

In this sample, this clonotype turned up a few times. The chain links TRBV7-9 to TRBJ1-5; tentatively, D is TRBD1 (6 bases). With 3 bases removed from V and 8 bases from J, the gap between germline ends came to 14 bases. The CDR3 covers 14 residues. Germline CDR1 SEHNR, CDR2 FQNEAQ (reference sequence). The CDR3: CASSLGGGVEPQHF. CDR3 nucleotides: TGTGCCAGCAGCTTGGGGGGCGGGGTTGAGCCCCAGCATTTT.

The genes are TRBV10-3 and TRBJ2-1; 9 positions match TRBD1. The trim removed 5 bases at V and 7 bases at J, leaving 9 bases unmatched. Germline lookup yields CDR1 ENHRY and CDR2 SYGVKD. This CDR3 contains 15 residues. CDR3 in DNA: TGTGCCATCAGTCCCGGGACAGGGATGTTTAATGAGCAGTTCTTC. Translated: CAISPGTGMFNEQFF.

This clonotype was counted a few times. The gene calls are TRBV27 and TRBJ2-3, with D possibly being TRBD2 (6 bases). V lost 2 bases and J 2 bases, leaving 17 bases between the germline ends. In germline, CDR1 is MNHEY, CDR2 SMNVEV (reference sequence). The CDR3 is 17 amino acids. CDR3 in DNA: TGTGCCAGCAGTTTACGGTCCTGGCGGGGAGTCACAGATACGCAGTATTTT. It is translated as CASSLRSWRGVTDTQYF.

This clonotype has more than one count but fewer than ten. V is TRBV20-1 and J is TRBJ1-2; no reliable D call. Germline V gives CDR1 DFQATT, CDR2 SNEGSKA (reference sequence). The CDR3 consists of 12 residues. V lost 3 bases and J 2 bases, leaving 7 bases between the germline ends. DNA for the CDR3: TGCAGTGCTAGGACCCAAAACTATGGCTACACCTTC. Amino acids: CSARTQNYGYTF.